Sequencing of this TCR beta chain was carried out in a study of control samples from healthy donors and cancer patients. V was pared by 7 bases and J by 11 bases, with 23 bases between. This CDR3 is 14 amino acids long. Per germline, CDR1 SNHLY and CDR2 FYNNEI. Using immunoSEQ multiplex PCR, the repertoire was profiled, and TCRdb retains in-frame clones only, with some absent. The sample yields about 96,000 clones, more than 80% seen once. The sample comprised blood. This clonotype was sampled from a young man in good health. This chain links TRBV2 with TRBJ1-1; a weak D match, TRBD1 (5 bases). This chain's CDR3 is CASTGVGAVDWAFF. CDR3 nucleotides: TGTGCCAGCACGGGGGTTGGGGCAGTTGATTGGGCTTTCTTT.